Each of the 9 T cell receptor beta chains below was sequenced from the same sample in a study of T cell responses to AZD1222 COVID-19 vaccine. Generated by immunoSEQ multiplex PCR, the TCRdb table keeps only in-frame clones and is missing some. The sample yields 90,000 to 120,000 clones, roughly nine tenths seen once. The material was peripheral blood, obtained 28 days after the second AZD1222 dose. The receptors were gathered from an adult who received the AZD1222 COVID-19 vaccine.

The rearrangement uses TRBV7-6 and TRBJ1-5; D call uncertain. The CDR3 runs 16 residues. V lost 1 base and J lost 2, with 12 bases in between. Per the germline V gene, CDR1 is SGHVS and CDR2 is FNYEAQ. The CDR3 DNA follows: TGTGCCAGCAGCTTAGACTCAGGAGCGGGCAATCAGCCCCAGCATTTT. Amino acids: CASSLDSGAGNQPQHF.

The CDR3 region has the DNA TGTGCCAGCAGCCAGGGACAGGGGAACGAAAAACTGTTTTTT. Encoded protein: CASSQGQGNEKLFF. The rearrangement uses TRBV7-6 and TRBJ1-4; 10 bases map to TRBD1. The CDR3 extends over 14 amino acids. The germline V gene has CDR1 SGHVS and CDR2 FNYEAQ. The trim removed 5 bases at V and 8 bases at J, leaving 5 bases unmatched.

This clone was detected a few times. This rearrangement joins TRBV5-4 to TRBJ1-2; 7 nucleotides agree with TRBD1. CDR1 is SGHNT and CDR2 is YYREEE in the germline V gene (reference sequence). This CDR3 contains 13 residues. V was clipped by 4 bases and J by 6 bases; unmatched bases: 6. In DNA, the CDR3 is TGTGCCAGCAGCCGAGACAGGGTCGATGGCTACACCTTC. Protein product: CASSRDRVDGYTF.

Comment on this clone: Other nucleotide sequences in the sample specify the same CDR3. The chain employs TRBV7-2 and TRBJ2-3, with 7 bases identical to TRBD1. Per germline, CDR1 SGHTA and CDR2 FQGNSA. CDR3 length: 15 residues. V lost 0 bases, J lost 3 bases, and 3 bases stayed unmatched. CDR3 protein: CASSLALQGTDTQYF. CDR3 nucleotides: TGTGCCAGCAGCTTAGCCTTACAGGGGACAGATACGCAGTATTTT.

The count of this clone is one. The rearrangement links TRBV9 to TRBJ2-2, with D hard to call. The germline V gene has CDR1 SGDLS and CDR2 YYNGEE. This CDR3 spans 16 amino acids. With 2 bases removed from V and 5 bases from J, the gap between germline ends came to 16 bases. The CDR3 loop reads CASSVMKGLSTGELFF. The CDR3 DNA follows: TGTGCCAGCAGCGTCATGAAGGGCCTAAGTACCGGGGAGCTGTTTTTT.

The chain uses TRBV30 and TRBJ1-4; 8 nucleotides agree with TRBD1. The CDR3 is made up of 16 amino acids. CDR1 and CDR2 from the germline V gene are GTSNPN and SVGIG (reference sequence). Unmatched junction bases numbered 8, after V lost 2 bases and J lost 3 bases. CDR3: CAWSKGQGGSNEKLFF. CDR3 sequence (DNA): TGTGCCTGGAGTAAAGGACAGGGAGGTTCTAATGAAAAACTGTTTTTT.

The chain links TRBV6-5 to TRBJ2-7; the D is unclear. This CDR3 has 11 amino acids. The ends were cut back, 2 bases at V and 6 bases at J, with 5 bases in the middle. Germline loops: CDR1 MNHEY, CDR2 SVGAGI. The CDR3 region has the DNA TGTGCCAGCAGTTACGGAGTCGAGCAGTACTTC. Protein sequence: CASSYGVEQYF.

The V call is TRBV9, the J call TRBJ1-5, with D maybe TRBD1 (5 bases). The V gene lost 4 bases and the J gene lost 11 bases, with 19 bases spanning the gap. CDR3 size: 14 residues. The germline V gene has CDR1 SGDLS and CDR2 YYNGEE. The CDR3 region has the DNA TGTGCCAGCAGCTCGGACGTCGTTGGGGGAGCCCAGCATTTT. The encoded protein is CASSSDVVGGAQHF.

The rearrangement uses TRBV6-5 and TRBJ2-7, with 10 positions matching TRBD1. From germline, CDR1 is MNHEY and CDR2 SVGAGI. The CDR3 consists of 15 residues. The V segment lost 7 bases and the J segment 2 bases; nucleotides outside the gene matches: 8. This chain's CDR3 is CASNNGGQGAYEQYF. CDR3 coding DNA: TGTGCCAGCAACAACGGTGGACAGGGGGCCTACGAGCAGTACTTC.